Below are 18 T cell receptor beta chains sequenced from a single sample in a study of T cell repertoires in cytomegalovirus infection. TCRdb re-analysed the reads in MiXCR, keeping a single row per CDR3 protein. The sample has about 530,000 distinct CDR3 sequences, around a quarter seen once. The material sequenced was PBMCs. All receptors come from a human donor in good health (CMV status not recorded). Some clones in this sample may be carry-over from other donors' samples.

Regarding this clonotype: Germline is not matched at one junction end, which may reflect a read error. The chain uses TRBV7-2 and TRBJ2-5; 8 positions match TRBD1. This CDR3 is 12 amino acids long. CDR1 is SGHTA and CDR2 is FQGNSA in the germline V gene. The CDR3 is CASSSPGQVSHF. CDR3 coding DNA: TGTGCCAGCAGCTCCCCGGGACAGGTCTCCCACTTC.

V is TRBV7-3 and J is TRBJ1-1, with 11 bases identical to TRBD1. J gave up 6 bases and V 4 bases, and 7 bases lay outside the gene matches. Germline values: CDR1 SGHTA, CDR2 FQGTGA. The CDR3 runs to 15 residues. The CDR3 sequence: CASSSGQGAEAEAFF. In DNA form, the CDR3 reads TGTGCCAGCAGCTCAGGACAGGGGGCTGAGGCTGAAGCTTTCTTT. Full variable domain (missing parts from reference TRBV7-3 and TRBJ1-1): GAGVSQTPSNKVTEKGKYVELRCDPISGHTALYWYRQSLGQGPEFLIYFQGTGAADDSGLPNDRFFAVRPEGSVSTLKIQRTERGDSAVYLCASSSGQGAEAEAFFGQGTRLTVV.

The genes are TRBV19 and TRBJ1-6; D is uncertain. V dropped 5 bases and J dropped 9 bases, with 11 bases sitting between them. The CDR3 is 13 residues long. Germline lookup yields CDR1 LNHDA and CDR2 SQIVND (reference sequence). The CDR3 here is CASSSMVGSPLHF. The CDR3 DNA reads as TGTGCCAGTAGTTCTATGGTTGGTTCACCCCTCCACTTT. Filled out from reference TRBV19 and TRBJ1-6, the complete variable domain reads DGGITQSPKYLFRKEGQNVTLSCEQNLNHDAMYWYRQDPGQGLRLIYYSQIVNDFQKGDIAEGYSVSREKKESFPLTVTSAQKNPTAFYLCASSSMVGSPLHFGNGTRLTVT.

On this clonotype itself: A much larger clone sits a single nucleotide away, making a read error possible. CDR3 in amino acids: CATVMTDNGQFF. Written as DNA, the CDR3 is TGTGCCACTGTCATGACGGACAATGGGCAGTTCTTC. The J gene is TRBJ2-1, the V gene TRBV7-4; D perhaps matches TRBD1 (5 bases). This CDR3 contains 12 residues. Germline CDR1 and CDR2: SGHVT and SQSDAQ.

The rearrangement uses TRBV30 and TRBJ2-2, with a tentative D call TRBD2 (5 bases). Germline loops: CDR1 GTSNPN, CDR2 SVGIG (reference sequence). The CDR3 consists of 15 residues. Deletions cut 4 bases from V and 2 bases from J, with 14 bases between. CDR3 protein: CAWTRRAGNTGELFF. As DNA, the CDR3 is TGTGCCTGGACCCGGCGGGCGGGCAACACCGGGGAGCTGTTTTTT.

V and J are TRBV7-2 and TRBJ2-7; 9 bases are a match to TRBD2. V was pared by 1 base and J by 4 bases, with 5 bases of the junction left unmatched. The CDR3 length is 15 residues. CDR1 and CDR2 from the germline V gene are SGHTA and FQGNSA. CDR3: CASSLELAGKYEQYF. CDR3 DNA: TGTGCCAGCAGCTTAGAGCTAGCGGGGAAGTACGAGCAGTACTTC.

This clonotype was counted a few times. V usage is TRBV5-1 and J usage is TRBJ2-4; possibly TRBD1 for D (5 bases). CDR3 length: 15 residues. Germline CDR1 is SGHRS and CDR2 is YFSETQ. Trimming pared 4 bases from V and 3 bases from J, leaving 14 bases between. The CDR3 here is CASSHTDRDKNIQYF. DNA for the CDR3: TGCGCCAGCAGCCACACTGACAGAGACAAAAACATTCAGTACTTC.

This clonotype showed up many times. This chain uses TRBV7-2 with TRBJ2-7; D is uncertain. The V and J ends lost 3 bases and 5 bases respectively, with 17 bases between them. The CDR3 totals 15 residues. Germline CDR1 SGHTA, CDR2 FQGNSA. CDR3 coding DNA: TGTGCCAGCAGCTTTTTCCCCCGGGCTGGGGACGAGCAGTACTTC. This codes for CASSFFPRAGDEQYF.

This clonotype was counted at least ten times. V and J are TRBV7-2 and TRBJ1-6; the match to TRBD1 covers 8 bases. This CDR3 contains 18 residues. Germline values: CDR1 SGHTA, CDR2 FQGNSA. Unmatched junction bases numbered 10, after V lost 6 bases and J lost 0 bases. The CDR3 bases are TGTGCCAGCAGGCTGACAGGGGCCGGTAGCTCCTATAATTCACCCCTCCACTTT. It yields the protein CASRLTGAGSSYNSPLHF.

In this sample, this clonotype turned up many times. The chain is built from TRBV7-8 and TRBJ1-5; 9 positions match TRBD1. CDR3 length equals 18 residues. V lost 5 bases, J lost 0 bases, and 11 bases stayed unmatched. Per the germline V gene, CDR1 is SGHVS and CDR2 is FQNEAQ. Here the CDR3 reads CASSRYRDREDSNQPQHF. CDR3 in DNA: TGTGCCAGCAGCCGATACCGGGACAGGGAGGATAGCAATCAGCCCCAGCATTTT.

Only a few counts were recorded for this clonotype. The chain employs TRBV18 and TRBJ2-7; 11 bases agree with TRBD1. CDR3 size: 13 residues. Germline V gives CDR1 KGHSH, CDR2 LQKENI. Trimming at V came to 6 bases and at J to 4 bases, leaving 2 bases not matched to a gene. In DNA form, the CDR3 reads TGTGCCAGCTCCGGACAGGGGGCGTACGAGCAGTACGTC. Translating it yields CASSGQGAYEQYV.

This clonotype was recorded a few times. J is TRBJ1-5 and V is TRBV6-2 or TRBV6-3; D ambiguous. Germline-derived CDR1 and CDR2 are MNHEY and SVGEGT. The V gene lost 1 base and the J gene lost 5 bases, with 9 bases spanning the gap. This CDR3 has 14 amino acids. The chain's CDR3 is CASSYLNGYQPQHF. The CDR3 DNA reads TGTGCCAGCAGTTACTTGAACGGGTATCAGCCCCAGCATTTT.

J is TRBJ1-5 and V is TRBV28; TRBD1 matches at 9 bases. Looked up from germline, CDR1 is MDHEN and CDR2 is SYDVKM. V was clipped by 6 bases and J by 5 bases; unmatched bases: 5. The CDR3 loop spans 14 amino acids. CDR3 amino acids: CASRPGTGYQPQHF. Here the CDR3 DNA reads TGTGCCAGCAGACCCGGGACAGGGTATCAGCCCCAGCATTTT.

The J gene is TRBJ1-1, the V gene TRBV12-3 or TRBV12-4; 7 positions agree with TRBD1. Trimming removed 8 bases from V and 0 bases from J; junction bases left unmatched: 6. The CDR3 has 14 residues. CDR3 loop: CASGPGQMNTEAFF. The CDR3 DNA reads as TGTGCCAGCGGTCCGGGACAGATGAACACTGAAGCTTTCTTT.

This clonotype was observed a handful of times. The CDR3 coding sequence is TGTGCCAGCAGCCGAGACAGGGGGCAAGATACGCAGTATTTT. This translates into CASSRDRGQDTQYF. This sequence joins TRBV7-9 and TRBJ2-3, with 10 bases matching TRBD1. Germline V gene data show CDR1 as SEHNR and CDR2 as FQNEAQ (reference sequence). The CDR3 consists of 14 residues. The junction had 4 bases not matched to a gene; V was cut back by 5 bases and J by 5 bases.

There are a few counts of this clonotype. V usage is TRBV28 and J usage is TRBJ1-2; TRBD1 matches 7 bases. V was clipped by 6 bases and J by 7 bases; unmatched bases: 2. Germline CDR1 is MDHEN and CDR2 is SYDVKM. The CDR3 runs to 11 residues. The CDR3, as DNA: TGTGCCAGCAGGAACAGGGGTGGCTACACCTTC. Amino acids: CASRNRGGYTF.

This clonotype was seen many times. The V call is TRBV7-9, the J call TRBJ2-1; 10 bases match TRBD2. The CDR3 is made up of 16 amino acids. Germline V gene lookup returns CDR1 SEHNR and CDR2 FQNEAQ (reference sequence). The ends lost 0 bases at V and 7 bases at J; junction bases unmatched: 6. The CDR3 region has the DNA TGTGCCAGCAGCTTAGCGCCTAGCGGGAGTCTAAATGAGCAGTTCTTC. Translated: CASSLAPSGSLNEQFF. The entire variable domain, with the rest obtained from reference TRBV7-9 and TRBJ2-1, is as follows: DTGVSQNPRHKITKRGQNVTFRCDPISEHNRLYWYRQTLGQGPEFLTYFQNEAQLEKSRLLSDRFSAERPKGSFSTLEIQRTEQGDSAMYLCASSLAPSGSLNEQFFGPGTRLTVL.

Concerning this clonotype: This may come from a read error, since a much larger clone is one base off. Here the CDR3 DNA reads TGTGCCAGCAGTGAACAGACGAACACTGAAGCTTTCTTT. Encoded protein: CASSEQTNTEAFF. The chain joins TRBV12-3 or TRBV12-4 to TRBJ1-1; no clear D gene. The CDR3 has 13 amino acids. The V and J ends lost 5 bases and 1 base respectively, with 8 bases between them.